The next 22 T cell receptor beta chains were all read from a single sample in a study of T cells in Graves' hyperthyroidism and ophthalmopathy. The CDR3 regions of TCR beta were amplified from RNA transcripts. The TCR CDR3 was amplified in a first-round RT-PCR using the HTBI primer set. TCRdb called the multiplex PCR reads again in MiXCR, with one record for every CDR3 protein. The sample holds 500,000 or so distinct CDR3 sequences, about 15% seen once. The sequenced material came from blood. Receptors were obtained from a woman aged 25 to 39 with Graves' ophthalmopathy.

This chain joins TRBV6-5 and TRBJ1-5, with D possibly being TRBD1 (5 bases). The germline V gene has CDR1 MNHEY and CDR2 SVGAGI. This CDR3 region has 15 residues. Trimming removed 2 bases from V and 5 bases from J, with 13 bases in between. The CDR3 region has the DNA TGTGCCAGCAGTTACCGACCCCGGGGGGATCAGCCCCAGCATTTT. Protein: CASSYRPRGDQPQHF.

This clonotype occurred a few times. This sequence joins TRBV7-8 and TRBJ2-5, with 7 bases lining up with TRBD2. Looked up from germline, CDR1 is SGHVS and CDR2 is FQNEAQ. Trimming removed 3 bases from V and 1 base from J; junction bases left unmatched: 5. This CDR3 has 15 amino acids. The CDR3 bases are TGTGCCAGCAGCTTCAGCGGGATGGGCCAAGAGACCCAGTACTTC. It yields the protein CASSFSGMGQETQYF.

This chain joins TRBV4-3 and TRBJ2-2; tentative D call: TRBD2 (5 bases). Germline CDR1 and CDR2: LGHNA and YSLEER. CDR3 length: 17 amino acids. V shed 0 bases and J shed 0 bases, with 11 bases lying between them. The CDR3 bases are TGCGCCAGCAGCCAAGAGAACGGGGTCGCGAACACCGGGGAGCTGTTTTTT. The encoded protein is CASSQENGVANTGELFF.

This clonotype was observed a handful of times. V usage is TRBV19 and J usage is TRBJ2-3; 8 nucleotides match TRBD2. This CDR3 is 16 amino acids long. Per the germline V gene, CDR1 is LNHDA and CDR2 is SQIVND (reference sequence). Germline trimming cut 4 bases from V and 0 bases from J; bases unmatched to any gene: 6. The CDR3 region is CASSTVAGTSTDTQYF. Written as DNA, the CDR3 is TGTGCCAGTAGTACGGTAGCGGGAACTAGCACAGATACGCAGTATTTT.

This clonotype was observed many times. The chain uses TRBV11-3 and TRBJ2-1; no reliable D call. Trimming pared 10 bases from V and 2 bases from J, leaving 12 bases between. CDR3 size: 13 residues. CDR1 SGHNT and CDR2 YENEEA come from the germline V gene. The CDR3 DNA reads TGTGCCACCCTAGGTCTCCCCTACAATGAGCAGTTCTTC. Its translation: CATLGLPYNEQFF.

The V and J genes are TRBV27 and TRBJ2-1, with 14 bases fitting TRBD2. Germline V CDR1 and CDR2: MNHEY, SMNVEV (reference sequence). V was pared by 5 bases and J by 5 bases, with 8 bases of the junction left unmatched. The CDR3 runs 17 residues. The CDR3: CASSPRGLAGVNNEQFF. As DNA, the CDR3 is TGTGCCAGCAGTCCTCGGGGACTAGCGGGGGTAAACAATGAGCAGTTCTTC.

The rearrangement uses TRBV4-3 and TRBJ2-7; TRBD1 aligns across 8 bases. The CDR3 has 14 amino acids. Germline V CDR1 and CDR2: LGHNA, YSLEER. The ends lost 4 bases at V and 3 bases at J; junction bases unmatched: 5. CDR3 nucleotides: TGCGCCAGCAGCCTCGACAGGGGAGGCTACGAGCAGTACTTC. Translated: CASSLDRGGYEQYF.

This clonotype was picked up many times. The rearrangement uses TRBV7-2 and TRBJ2-5, with D possibly TRBD1 on 5 matching bases. Per the germline V gene, CDR1 is SGHTA and CDR2 is FQGNSA. The V gene lost 1 base and the J gene lost 2 bases, with 11 bases spanning the gap. This CDR3 has 15 residues. The CDR3 region is CASSLGLRDQETQYF. DNA for the CDR3: TGTGCCAGCAGCTTAGGTCTCAGGGATCAAGAGACCCAGTACTTC.

V and J are TRBV19 and TRBJ1-1, with D perhaps TRBD1 (6 bases). There are 13 residues in the CDR3. Germline lookup yields CDR1 LNHDA and CDR2 SQIVND (reference sequence). The V end was cut by 4 bases, the J end by 5 bases, with 11 bases between. The DNA for the CDR3 is TGTGCCAGTAGTACCTACAGGGTTACTGAAGCTTTCTTT. It encodes CASSTYRVTEAFF.

This clonotype was detected a few times. In DNA form, the CDR3 reads TGTGCCAGCAGCTTGGCCTCCCAAAACATTCAGTACTTC. This codes for CASSLASQNIQYF. The chain combines TRBV5-5 with TRBJ2-4; no clear D. V lost 0 bases to trimming and J lost 5 bases, with 6 bases between them. Germline V gene data show CDR1 as SGHKS and CDR2 as YYEKEE (reference sequence). The CDR3 sequence is 13 residues long.

The rearrangement joins TRBV6-5 to TRBJ1-1; 8 nucleotides agree with TRBD1. Germline V gives CDR1 MNHEY, CDR2 SVGAGI. The ends lost 2 bases at V and 4 bases at J; junction bases unmatched: 6. The CDR3 contains 15 residues. The CDR3 reads CASSYLDRVSTEAFF. The CDR3 DNA follows: TGTGCCAGCAGTTACCTGGACAGGGTAAGCACTGAAGCTTTCTTT.

This clonotype appeared a few times. The chain recombines TRBV5-6 with TRBJ1-5; 7 bases match TRBD1. CDR1 is SGHDT and CDR2 is YYEEEE in the germline V gene. J gave up 0 bases and V 6 bases, and 3 bases lay outside the gene matches. CDR3 length equals 14 residues. The chain's CDR3 is CASTEGASNQPQHF. The CDR3 nucleotides read TGTGCCAGCACCGAGGGGGCTAGCAATCAGCCCCAGCATTTT.

The sample holds many counts of this clonotype. The J gene is TRBJ1-2, the V gene TRBV2; 10 bases fit TRBD1. J lost 4 bases, V lost 6 bases, and 8 bases had no gene match. The CDR3 is 15 residues long. CDR1 and CDR2 from the germline V gene are SNHLY and FYNNEI. This CDR3 reads CASRVDRGRIYGYTF. The CDR3 nucleotides are TGTGCCAGCAGAGTAGACAGGGGGCGCATCTATGGCTACACCTTC. Combining the CDR3 with reference TRBV2 and TRBJ1-2 gives the whole variable domain EPEVTQTPSHQVTQMGQEVILRCVPISNHLYFYWYRQILGQKVEFLVSFYNNEISEKSEIFDDQFSVERPDGSNFTLKIRSTKLEDSAMYFCASRVDRGRIYGYTFGSGTRLTVV.

This sequence joins TRBV6-1 and TRBJ1-4; D is uncertain. The germline gives CDR1 MNHNS, CDR2 SASEGT. V was pared by 5 bases and J by 7 bases, with 14 bases between. This CDR3 has 14 residues. This chain's CDR3 is CASSTRVPGEKLFF. CDR3 coding DNA: TGTGCCAGCAGTACACGGGTACCAGGTGAAAAACTGTTTTTT.

This clonotype was detected ten times or more. CDR3 sequence (DNA): TGTGCCAGCAGCTTTAGGAGGAGACAGTTGAACACTGAAGCTTTCTTT. Its translation is CASSFRRRQLNTEAFF. The J gene is TRBJ1-1, the V gene TRBV7-8; a weak D match, TRBD1 (5 bases). The CDR3 contains 16 residues. Germline V gene sequence: CDR1 SGHVS, CDR2 FQNEAQ. The ends were cut back, 3 bases at V and 0 bases at J, with 14 bases in the middle.

The chain links TRBV15 to TRBJ1-5; perhaps TRBD1 as D (5 bases). Germline CDR1 reads LNHNV; CDR2 reads YYDKDF (reference sequence). Trimming took off 4 bases at V and 2 bases at J, with 15 bases between the two ends. This CDR3 region has 16 residues. CDR3 bases: TGTGCCACCAGCACCAGGGAGTTCTGGGGCAATCAGCCCCAGCATTTT. Its translation is CATSTREFWGNQPQHF.

CDR3 residues: CASSLFASGRTDTQYF. The DNA of the CDR3 is TGCGCCAGCAGCTTGTTCGCTAGCGGGAGAACAGATACGCAGTATTTT. The chain employs TRBV5-1 and TRBJ2-3, with TRBD2 identical over 10 bases. The germline V gene encodes CDR1 SGHRS and CDR2 YFSETQ. The CDR3 totals 16 residues. The V and J ends lost 1 base and 3 bases, in that order; junction bases with no gene match: 5.

The V gene is TRBV27, the J gene TRBJ1-4, with a possible D match to TRBD1 (6 bases). CDR3 size: 16 residues. The germline gives CDR1 MNHEY, CDR2 SMNVEV (reference sequence). V was cut by 3 bases and J by 7 bases, with 18 bases left in between. The DNA of the CDR3 is TGTGCCAGCAGTTTTTCTTCGGGGGCCTTCCGTGAAAAACTGTTTTTT. Translation gives CASSFSSGAFREKLFF.

The sample holds many counts of this clonotype. The J gene is TRBJ2-7, the V gene TRBV12-3 or TRBV12-4; 7 bases agree with TRBD2. The CDR3 is 14 residues long. V dropped 3 bases and J dropped 3; count of bases not matched to a gene: 5. CDR3 region: CASSFLAGRYEQYF. CDR3 DNA: TGTGCCAGCAGTTTCTTAGCGGGCCGCTACGAGCAGTACTTC.

This clonotype was observed a handful of times. The chain uses TRBV14 and TRBJ2-5, with TRBD1 matching over 7 bases. Germline V gene data show CDR1 as SGHDN and CDR2 as FVKESK. The trim removed 4 bases at V and 3 bases at J, leaving 5 bases unmatched. The CDR3 spans 14 residues. The CDR3 DNA follows: TGTGCCAGCAGCCGCGTGGGACAGAAAGAGACCCAGTACTTC. It encodes CASSRVGQKETQYF.

This clonotype was recorded many times. The chain links TRBV13 to TRBJ2-5, with 7 bases identical to TRBD1. This CDR3 comprises 15 residues. V shed 3 bases, J shed 7 bases, and the junction held 11 bases outside the gene matches. Germline CDR1 PRHDT, CDR2 FYEKMQ (reference sequence). The CDR3 DNA reads TGTGCCAGCAGCTTCGGGACAGTGGACCGAGGGACCCAGTACTTC. Translated: CASSFGTVDRGTQYF.

This clonotype was seen a few times. One end of the junction is discordant with germline, which a read error may explain. This chain links TRBV6-5 with TRBJ2-7, with TRBD2 matching 12 bases. CDR3 length: 17 amino acids. CDR1 is MNHEY and CDR2 is SVGAGI in the germline V gene. This CDR3 is CASGYSSLAGGPSGQYF. Written as DNA, the CDR3 is TGTGCCAGCGGTTACTCGAGTCTAGCGGGAGGGCCGAGTGGGCAGTACTTC.